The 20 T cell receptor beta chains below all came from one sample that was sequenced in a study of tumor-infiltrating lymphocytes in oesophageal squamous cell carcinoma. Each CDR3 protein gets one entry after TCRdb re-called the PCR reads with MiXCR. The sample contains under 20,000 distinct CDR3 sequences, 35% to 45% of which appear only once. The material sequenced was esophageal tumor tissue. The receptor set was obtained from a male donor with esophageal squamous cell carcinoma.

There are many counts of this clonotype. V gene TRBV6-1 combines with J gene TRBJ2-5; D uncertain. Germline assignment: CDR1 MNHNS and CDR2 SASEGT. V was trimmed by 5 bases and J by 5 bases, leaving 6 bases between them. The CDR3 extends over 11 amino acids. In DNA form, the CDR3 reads TGTGCCAGCAGTTATTGGGAGACCCAGTACTTC. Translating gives CASSYWETQYF.

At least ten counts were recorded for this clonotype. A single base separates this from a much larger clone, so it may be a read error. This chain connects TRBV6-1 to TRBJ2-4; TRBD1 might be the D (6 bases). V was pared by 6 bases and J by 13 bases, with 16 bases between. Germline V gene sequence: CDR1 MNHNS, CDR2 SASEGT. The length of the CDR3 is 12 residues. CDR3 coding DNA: TGTGCCAGCAGCAGGACAGAGCTTGAGCAGTACTTC. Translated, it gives CASSRTELEQYF.

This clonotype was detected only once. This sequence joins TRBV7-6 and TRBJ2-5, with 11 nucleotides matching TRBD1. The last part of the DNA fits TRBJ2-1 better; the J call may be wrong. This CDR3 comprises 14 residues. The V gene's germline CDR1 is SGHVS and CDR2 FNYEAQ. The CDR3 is CASSQGQGVGEQFF. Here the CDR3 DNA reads TGTGCCAGCAGCCAGGGACAGGGGGTCGGCGAGCAGTTCTTC.

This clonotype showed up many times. CDR3 in amino acids: CASSFPGQGAYEQYF. The CDR3, as DNA: TGTGCCAGCAGCTTCCCGGGACAGGGAGCCTACGAGCAGTACTTC. This rearrangement joins TRBV5-6 to TRBJ2-7, with 9 bases identical to TRBD1. The CDR3 consists of 15 residues. CDR1 and CDR2 (germline): SGHDT, YYEEEE. The V gene end was trimmed by 2 bases and the J gene end by 2 bases; junction bases not matched to a gene: 5.

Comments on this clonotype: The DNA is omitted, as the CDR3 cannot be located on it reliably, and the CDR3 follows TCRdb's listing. Here the CDR3 reads CASSSYRTNSYEQYFGPGTDTQYF. V usage is TRBV7-2 and J usage is TRBJ2-3; the table gives TRBD2 as D, unverified against the DNA. The CDR3 is made up of 24 amino acids, end residues included. Per the germline V gene, CDR1 is SGHTA and CDR2 is FQGNSA.

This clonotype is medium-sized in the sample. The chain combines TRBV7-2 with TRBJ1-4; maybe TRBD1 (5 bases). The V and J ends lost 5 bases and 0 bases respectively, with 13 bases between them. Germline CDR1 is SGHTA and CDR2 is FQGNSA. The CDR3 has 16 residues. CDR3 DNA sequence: TGTGCCAGCAGCCCGGGACCGGATGCAACTAATGAAAAACTGTTTTTT. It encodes CASSPGPDATNEKLFF.

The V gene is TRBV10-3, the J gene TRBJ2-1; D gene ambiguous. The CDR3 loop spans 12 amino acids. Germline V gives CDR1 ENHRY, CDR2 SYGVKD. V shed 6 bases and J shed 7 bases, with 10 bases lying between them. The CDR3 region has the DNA TGTGCCATCAGAGCACAGCAGAATGAGCAGTTCTTC. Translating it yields CAIRAQQNEQFF.

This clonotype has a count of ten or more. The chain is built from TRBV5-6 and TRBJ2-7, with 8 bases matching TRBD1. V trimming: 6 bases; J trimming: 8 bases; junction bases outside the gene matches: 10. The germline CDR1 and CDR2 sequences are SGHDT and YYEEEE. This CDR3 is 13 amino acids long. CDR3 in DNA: TGTGCCAGCACCCGATCGGACAGGGTTCAGCAGTACTTC. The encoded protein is CASTRSDRVQQYF.

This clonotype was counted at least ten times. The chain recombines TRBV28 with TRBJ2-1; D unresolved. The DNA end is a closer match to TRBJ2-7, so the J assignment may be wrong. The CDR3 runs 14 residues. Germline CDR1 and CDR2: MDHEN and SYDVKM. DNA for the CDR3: TGTGCCAGCAGTTCCCCACTACTCGACAATGAGCAGTACTTC. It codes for CASSSPLLDNEQYF.

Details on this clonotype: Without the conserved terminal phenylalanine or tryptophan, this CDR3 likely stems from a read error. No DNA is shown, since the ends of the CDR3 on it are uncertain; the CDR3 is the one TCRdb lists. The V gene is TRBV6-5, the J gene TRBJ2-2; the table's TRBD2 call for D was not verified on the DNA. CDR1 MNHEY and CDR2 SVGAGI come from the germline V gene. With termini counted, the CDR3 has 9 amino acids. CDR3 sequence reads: CASSYSGLA.

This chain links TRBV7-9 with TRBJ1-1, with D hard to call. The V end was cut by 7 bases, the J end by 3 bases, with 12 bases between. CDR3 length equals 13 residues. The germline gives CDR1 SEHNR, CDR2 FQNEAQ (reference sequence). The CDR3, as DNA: TGTGCCAGCACCAAATCGGGGTACACTGAAGCTTTCTTT. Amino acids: CASTKSGYTEAFF.

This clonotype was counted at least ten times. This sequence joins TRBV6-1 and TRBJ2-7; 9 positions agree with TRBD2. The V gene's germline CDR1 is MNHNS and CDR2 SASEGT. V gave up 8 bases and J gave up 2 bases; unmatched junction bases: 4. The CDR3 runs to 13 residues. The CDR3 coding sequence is TGTGCCAGCTTAGCGGGAGAACCCTACGAGCAGTACTTC. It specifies CASLAGEPYEQYF.

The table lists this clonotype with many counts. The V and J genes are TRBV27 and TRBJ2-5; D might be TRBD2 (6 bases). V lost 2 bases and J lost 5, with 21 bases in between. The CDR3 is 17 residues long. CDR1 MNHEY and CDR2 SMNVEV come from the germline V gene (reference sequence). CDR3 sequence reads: CASSLTGAGPKGETQYF. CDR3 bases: TGTGCCAGCAGTTTAACGGGTGCGGGACCGAAAGGGGAGACCCAGTACTTC.

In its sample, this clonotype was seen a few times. This chain's CDR3 is CASSRGTAAETQYF. CDR3 nucleotide sequence: TGTGCCAGCAGCCGTGGGACAGCCGCGGAGACCCAGTACTTC. This chain uses TRBV7-9 with TRBJ2-7, with 7 bases identical to TRBD1. The J call may be mistaken, given a closer DNA end match to TRBJ2-5. CDR1 is SEHNR, CDR2 FQNEAQ, per germline (reference sequence). The CDR3 is 14 amino acids.

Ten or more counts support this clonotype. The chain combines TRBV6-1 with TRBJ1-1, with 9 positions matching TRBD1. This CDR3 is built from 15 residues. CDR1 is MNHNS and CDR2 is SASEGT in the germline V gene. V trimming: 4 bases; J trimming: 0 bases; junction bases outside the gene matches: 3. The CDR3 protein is CASSGDRGMNTEAFF. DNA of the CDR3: TGTGCCAGCAGTGGAGACAGGGGGATGAACACTGAAGCTTTCTTT.

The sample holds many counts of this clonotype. For the CDR3, the DNA is TGTGCCAGCACAGGGTCCTCAGATCAAGAGACCCAGTACTTC. It encodes CASTGSSDQETQYF. The chain is built from TRBV12-3 or TRBV12-4 and TRBJ2-5, with a tentative D call TRBD1 (5 bases). With 7 bases removed from V and 2 bases from J, the gap between germline ends came to 14 bases. CDR3 length: 14 amino acids.

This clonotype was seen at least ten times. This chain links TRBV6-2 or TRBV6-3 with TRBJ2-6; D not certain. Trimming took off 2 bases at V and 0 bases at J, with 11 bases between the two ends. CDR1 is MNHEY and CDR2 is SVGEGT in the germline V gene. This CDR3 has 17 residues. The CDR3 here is CASSYTLGSSGANVLTF. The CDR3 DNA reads TGTGCCAGCAGTTACACGTTGGGAAGCTCTGGGGCCAACGTCCTGACTTTC.

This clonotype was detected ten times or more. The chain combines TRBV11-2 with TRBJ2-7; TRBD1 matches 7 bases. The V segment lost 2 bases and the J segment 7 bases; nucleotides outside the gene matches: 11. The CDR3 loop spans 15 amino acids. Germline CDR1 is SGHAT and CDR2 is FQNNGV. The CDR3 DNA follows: TGTGCCAGCAGCTTAATGGCAGGGGGTAGGGATGAGCAGTACTTC. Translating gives CASSLMAGGRDEQYF.

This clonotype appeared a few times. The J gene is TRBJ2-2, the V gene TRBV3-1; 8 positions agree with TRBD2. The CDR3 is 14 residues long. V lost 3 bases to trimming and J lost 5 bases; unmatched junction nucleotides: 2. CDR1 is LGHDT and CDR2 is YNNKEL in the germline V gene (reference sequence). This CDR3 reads CASSQRGETGELFF. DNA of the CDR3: TGTGCCAGCAGCCAGCGGGGGGAAACCGGGGAGCTGTTTTTT.

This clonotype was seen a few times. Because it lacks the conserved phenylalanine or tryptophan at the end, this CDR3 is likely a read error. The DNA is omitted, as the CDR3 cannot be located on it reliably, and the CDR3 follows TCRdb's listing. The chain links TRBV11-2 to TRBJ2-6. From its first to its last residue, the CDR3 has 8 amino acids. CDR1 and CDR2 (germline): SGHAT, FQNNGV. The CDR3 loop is CASSLDQA.